This T cell receptor beta chain appears in the sequencing data of a study of shared clonotypes between healthy human individuals. As for the study in general: Every donor yielded three CD4 naive, three CD4 memory, two CD8 naive and one CD8 memory plate. Regarding the study as a whole: Sharing across four donors was highest in naive CD4 (roughly 5%) and lowest in memory CD8 (roughly 0.4%). There were few donors, and this limited the genetic and exposure-history diversity represented.

Trimming removed 0 bases from V and 8 bases from J, with 13 bases in between. There are 14 residues in the CDR3. Germline V gene sequence: CDR1 SEHNR, CDR2 FQNEAQ (reference sequence). Comments on this clone: Its antigen is as yet unknown.

TCRdb keeps only in-frame clones here, not all; method: immunoSEQ multiplex PCR. The sample lists 2 million to 3 million clones; 80% to 95% were seen once. The chain couples TRBV7-9 to TRBJ1-1; D remains unclear. The specimen sequenced was naive CD4+ T cells from PBMCs. Subset of the sample: CD45RA+ positively selected. The TCR comes from a man aged 18 to 30 in good health. Some clones in this sample may be carry-over from other donors' samples. In DNA, the CDR3 is TGTGCCAGCAGCTTAGCCGGGGTGTCGTGGGAAGCTTTCTTT. Translating gives CASSLAGVSWEAFF.